The next 21 T cell receptor beta chains were all read from a single sample in a study of T cell responses to AZD1222 COVID-19 vaccine. Method: immunoSEQ multiplex PCR; TCRdb's copy keeps in-frame clones and lacks some. Of roughly 150,000 clones listed, around 93% are singletons. This material consisted of peripheral blood, taken on day 0 of AZD1222 vaccination. These receptors all stem from an adult in good health.

The chain has TRBV27 and TRBJ1-2, with 8 bases lining up with TRBD1. V dropped 5 bases and J dropped 3; count of bases not matched to a gene: 5. This CDR3 region has 14 residues. Germline CDR1 and CDR2: MNHEY and SMNVEV (reference sequence). DNA of the CDR3: TGTGCCAGCAGTCCGGACAGGGAAGACTATGGCTACACCTTC. As protein: CASSPDREDYGYTF.

J is TRBJ2-2 and V is TRBV4-2; no reliable D call. The germline CDR1 and CDR2 sequences are LGHNA and YNFKEQ. The CDR3 consists of 8 residues. The CDR3 nucleotides are TGTGACACCGGGGAGCTGTTTTTT. This gives the protein CDTGELFF.

The rearrangement uses TRBV13 and TRBJ1-1; a weak D match, TRBD1 (5 bases). Trimming cost V 5 bases and J 1 base, with 11 bases left between them. The germline CDR1 and CDR2 sequences are PRHDT and FYEKMQ (reference sequence). This CDR3 comprises 14 residues. The CDR3 sequence: CASSPMRGNTEAFF. The CDR3 bases are TGTGCCAGCAGCCCAATGAGGGGGAACACTGAAGCTTTCTTT.

The chain joins TRBV6-5 to TRBJ2-7; D is possibly TRBD2 (6 bases). The V gene lost 7 bases and the J gene lost 3 bases, with 16 bases spanning the gap. Germline V gene data show CDR1 as MNHEY and CDR2 as SVGAGI. The CDR3 runs to 14 residues. CDR3 sequence (DNA): TGTGCCAGCAATCAGGACGGGACTTTCTACGAGCAGTACTTC. Translation gives CASNQDGTFYEQYF.

The chain couples TRBV12-3 or TRBV12-4 to TRBJ2-7; no reliable D call. The ends were cut back, 3 bases at V and 3 bases at J, with 9 bases in the middle. The CDR3 spans 13 residues. CDR3 protein: CASSLLDGYEQYF. In DNA, the CDR3 is TGTGCCAGCAGTTTGTTGGACGGCTACGAGCAGTACTTC.

The chain combines TRBV5-1 with TRBJ2-7, with D unclear. Trimming took off 4 bases at V and 10 bases at J, with 9 bases between the two ends. CDR3 length: 10 residues. CDR1 is SGHRS and CDR2 is YFSETQ in the germline V gene. This CDR3 is CASSHRFQYF. CDR3 sequence (DNA): TGCGCCAGCAGCCACCGGTTTCAGTACTTC. The whole variable domain, remainder taken from reference TRBV5-1 and TRBJ2-7, is KAGVTQTPRYLIKTRGQQVTLSCSPISGHRSVSWYQQTPGQGLQFLFEYFSETQRNKGNFPGRFSGRQFSNSRSEMNVSTLELGDSALYLCASSHRFQYFGPGTRLTVT.

The chain links TRBV6-1 to TRBJ1-1; possibly TRBD1 for D (5 bases). This CDR3 is built from 14 residues. Germline V gives CDR1 MNHNS, CDR2 SASEGT. The V end was cut by 3 bases, the J end by 4 bases, with 12 bases between. The CDR3 spells CASSEGGGFTEAFF. CDR3 nucleotide sequence: TGTGCCAGCAGTGAGGGGGGGGGTTTCACTGAAGCTTTCTTT.

This chain links TRBV13 with TRBJ1-2; D remains unclear. Germline CDR1 PRHDT, CDR2 FYEKMQ (reference sequence). This CDR3 has 14 residues. V was pared by 4 bases and J by 2 bases, with 11 bases between. The CDR3 sequence is CASSSKDENYGYTF. For the CDR3, the DNA is TGTGCCAGCAGCTCCAAGGACGAAAACTATGGCTACACCTTC. Filled out from reference TRBV13 and TRBJ1-2, the complete variable domain reads AAGVIQSPRHLIKEKRETATLKCYPIPRHDTVYWYQQGPGQDPQFLISFYEKMQSDKGSIPDRFSAQQFSDYHSELNMSSLELGDSALYFCASSSKDENYGYTFGSGTRLTVV.

As for this clone: Other DNA sequences from this sample encode an identical CDR3 as well. This chain connects TRBV29-1 to TRBJ1-2; 7 nucleotides match TRBD1. V lost 5 bases and J lost 5; bases outside the gene matches: 2. The V gene's germline CDR1 is SQVTM and CDR2 ANQGSEA. The CDR3 length is 11 residues. Here the CDR3 DNA reads TGCAGCGTTCAGGGGGGTTATGGCTACACCTTC. Its protein is CSVQGGYGYTF.

Here the CDR3 DNA reads TGTGCCAGCAGCCTTACAGGGTGGGAGACCCAGTACTTC. As protein: CASSLTGWETQYF. The chain combines TRBV11-2 with TRBJ2-5; the D gene is possibly TRBD1 (6 bases). In germline, CDR1 is SGHAT, CDR2 FQNNGV. The CDR3 has 13 amino acids. The V end was cut by 5 bases, the J end by 5 bases, with 12 bases between.

The chain combines TRBV10-1 with TRBJ2-2; D gene unclear. The germline CDR1 and CDR2 sequences are WNHNN and SYGVQD (reference sequence). V was clipped by 3 bases and J by 6 bases, with 11 bases between them. The CDR3 has 14 amino acids. CDR3 DNA sequence: TGCGCCAGCAGTGAATCCACTGGCCCCGGGGAGCTGTTTTTT. Its protein product is CASSESTGPGELFF.

This clone appeared once. The V and J genes are TRBV18 and TRBJ1-3; no definite D call. The CDR3 has 17 residues. Trimming pared 3 bases from V and 0 bases from J, leaving 15 bases between. Germline-derived CDR1 and CDR2 are KGHSH and LQKENI. DNA for the CDR3: TGTGCCAGCTCACCGTTGGAAGGGCCAAGCTCTGGAAACACCATATATTTT. Translation gives CASSPLEGPSSGNTIYF.

This clone appeared a single time. The CDR3 region is CSVEDHGGRKNTEAFF. In nucleotides, the CDR3 is TGCAGCGTTGAAGATCACGGGGGGCGTAAGAACACTGAAGCTTTCTTT. The J gene is TRBJ1-1, the V gene TRBV29-1, with TRBD1 as a possible D gene (6 bases). The germline V gene has CDR1 SQVTM and CDR2 ANQGSEA. Trimming took off 0 bases at V and 1 base at J, with 15 bases between the two ends. This CDR3 spans 16 amino acids.

J is TRBJ2-1 and V is TRBV7-2; TRBD2 agrees at 7 bases. The CDR3 has 15 amino acids. Germline V lookup: CDR1 SGHTA, CDR2 FQGNSA. Trimming cost V 3 bases and J 0 bases; bases outside gene matches: 2. Here the CDR3 DNA reads TGTGCCAGCAGCTTCGGGGGGTACTCCTACAATGAGCAGTTCTTC. This encodes CASSFGGYSYNEQFF. Full variable domain (missing parts from reference TRBV7-2 and TRBJ2-1): GAGVSQSPSNKVTEKGKDVELRCDPISGHTALYWYRQSLGQGLEFLIYFQGNSAPDKSGLPSDRFSAERTGGSVSTLTIQRTQQEDSAVYLCASSFGGYSYNEQFFGPGTRLTVL.

The chain is built from TRBV29-1 and TRBJ1-2; tentative D call: TRBD1 (6 bases). Per germline, CDR1 SQVTM and CDR2 ANQGSEA. This CDR3 has 12 residues. Trimming took off 8 bases at V and 9 bases at J, with 19 bases between the two ends. The CDR3 nucleotides are TGCAGCACTAAAACTGGGGGCGCTAGCTACACCTTC. This encodes CSTKTGGASYTF.

The rearrangement links TRBV7-8 to TRBJ1-2; 8 nucleotides line up with TRBD1. V lost 5 bases, J lost 7 bases, and 6 bases stayed unmatched. The CDR3 is made up of 13 amino acids. Germline V gene data show CDR1 as SGHVS and CDR2 as FQNEAQ. CDR3 nucleotides: TGTGCCAGCAGCCATGACGACAGGGGTGGCTACACCTTC. Translation gives CASSHDDRGGYTF.

The rearrangement uses TRBV3-1 (or the pseudogene TRBV3-2) and TRBJ1-6; TRBD1 matches at 7 bases. Looked up from germline, CDR1 is LGHDT and CDR2 is YNNKEL (reference sequence). This CDR3 has 15 residues. Losses at the gene ends were 4 bases for V and 5 bases for J; bases not matched to a gene: 5. Here the CDR3 reads CASSLRQGHNSPLHF. CDR3 bases: TGTGCCAGCAGCCTTAGACAGGGCCATAATTCACCCCTCCACTTT.

The gene calls are TRBV7-2 and TRBJ2-1; D unclear. The germline gives CDR1 SGHTA, CDR2 FQGNSA. CDR3 size: 12 residues. V dropped 0 bases and J dropped 11 bases, with 8 bases sitting between them. The CDR3 region is CASSLALDKQFF. CDR3 bases: TGTGCCAGCAGCTTAGCTCTCGACAAGCAGTTCTTC.

In this sample, this clone turned up a few times. In DNA, the CDR3 is TGTGCCACCTCGTATGGGGGAGGACAAGAGACCCAGTACTTC. Its protein product is CATSYGGGQETQYF. The V call is TRBV15, the J call TRBJ2-5, with TRBD2 as a possible D gene (6 bases). Germline V lookup: CDR1 LNHNV, CDR2 YYDKDF (reference sequence). V was clipped by 8 bases and J by 2 bases, with 15 bases between them. This CDR3 spans 14 amino acids.

The count of this clone is one. This chain connects TRBV15 to TRBJ2-5, with D possibly being TRBD1 or TRBD2 (5 bases each). Germline CDR1 LNHNV, CDR2 YYDKDF (reference sequence). The CDR3 extends over 14 amino acids. V was clipped by 3 bases and J by 2 bases, with 10 bases between them. This chain's CDR3 is CATSSGDLQETQYF. The CDR3 nucleotides are TGTGCCACCAGCAGCGGGGACCTTCAAGAGACCCAGTACTTC.

This clone was recorded once. The V gene is TRBV11-2, the J gene TRBJ1-2, with D tentatively TRBD1 (5 bases). The CDR3 length is 14 residues. Per the germline V gene, CDR1 is SGHAT and CDR2 is FQNNGV. Trimming left V 0 bases short and J 5 bases short, with 10 bases between. The CDR3 spells CASSLDQGEYGYTF. The DNA of the CDR3 is TGTGCCAGCAGCTTAGACCAGGGAGAATATGGCTACACCTTC.